This T cell receptor beta chain emerged from a study of cytomegalovirus exposure and HLA in healthy donors. Study results and limitations: Exclusion as indistinguishable affected some V segments, including TRBV6-2 and TRBV6-3.

Every donor was a healthy person donating bone marrow. The donors, nominally healthy at sampling, likely had unrecorded immune exposures. Germline V gene lookup returns CDR1 LNHNV and CDR2 YYDKDF (reference sequence). There are 14 residues in the CDR3. The trim removed 3 bases at V and 6 bases at J, leaving 6 bases unmatched. On this clone: Its antigen is undetermined.

PCR primers comprised 60 Vbeta and 13 Jbeta primers. TCRdb's table, derived via immunoSEQ multiplex PCR, lists solely in-frame clones and lacks some. The sample comprises 150,000 to 200,000 clones, 75% to 85% of which are singletons, and roughly 4.4% rests with the top ten. The chain has TRBV15 and TRBJ1-1; 8 bases align to TRBD1. The specimen was PBMCs. This clonotype originated in a woman aged 18-29 years in good health and CMV-seropositive. The CDR3 DNA reads as TGTGCCACCAGCAGGGGCAGGGGGCAGTCTGAAGCTTTCTTT. This codes for CATSRGRGQSEAFF.